The sample holds a few counts of the clone carrying this T cell receptor (beta chain). The antigen remains unidentified. The TCR alpha and TCR beta cDNA libraries, bearing sample barcodes and UMIs, were generated by 5'RACE using constant-segment primers. One entry per CDR3 protein, called by TCRdb with MiXCR from the 5' RACE reads. This sample has 210,000 or so distinct CDR3 sequences, with roughly 10% found just once. The source of the sample is a study of T-cell memory formation after mild COVID-19. The wider study: Among the donors, TCR clusters were largely specific to each donor.

CDR1 and CDR2 from the germline V gene are WSHSY and SAAADI. Trimming left V 4 bases short and J 3 bases short, with 9 bases between. The CDR3 loop spans 14 amino acids. Whole-study results and caveats: There were some responding clones in pre-infection memory, which suggested that cross-reactive memory had joined. Mostly located in CM and EM were contracting CD4+ clones, with contracting CD8+ clones located in EMRA.

The receptor was isolated from a young man who had mild COVID-19 (a few samples of this study predate the infection). Cell type and time point are not known. The sample comprised PBMCs or a T cell subset sorted from them (not recorded which). V usage is TRBV10-2 and J usage is TRBJ2-2, with D hard to call. CDR3 amino acids: CASSAVGDTGELFF. In DNA form, the CDR3 reads TGCGCCAGCAGTGCTGTTGGGGACACCGGGGAGCTGTTTTTT.